The clone carrying this T cell receptor beta chain was counted between two and nine times. The sample belongs to a study of blood T cell repertoires in COVID-19. The method was immunoSEQ multiplex PCR; TCRdb's version includes in-frame clones alone and lacks a portion of them. This sample has roughly 92,000 clones, with around 90% found just once. Material: peripheral blood. The source is a woman over 75 with acute or convalescent COVID-19.

CDR3 bases: TGTGCCAGCAGTAGACAGCAAACGCTCTCAGATACGCAGTATTTT. Translating gives CASSRQQTLSDTQYF. The chain has TRBV6-2 or TRBV6-3 and TRBJ2-3, with D possibly TRBD1 on 5 matching bases. The CDR3 sequence is 15 residues long. V was trimmed by 5 bases and J by 4 bases, leaving 16 bases between them. Looked up from germline, CDR1 is MNHEY and CDR2 is SVGEGT.